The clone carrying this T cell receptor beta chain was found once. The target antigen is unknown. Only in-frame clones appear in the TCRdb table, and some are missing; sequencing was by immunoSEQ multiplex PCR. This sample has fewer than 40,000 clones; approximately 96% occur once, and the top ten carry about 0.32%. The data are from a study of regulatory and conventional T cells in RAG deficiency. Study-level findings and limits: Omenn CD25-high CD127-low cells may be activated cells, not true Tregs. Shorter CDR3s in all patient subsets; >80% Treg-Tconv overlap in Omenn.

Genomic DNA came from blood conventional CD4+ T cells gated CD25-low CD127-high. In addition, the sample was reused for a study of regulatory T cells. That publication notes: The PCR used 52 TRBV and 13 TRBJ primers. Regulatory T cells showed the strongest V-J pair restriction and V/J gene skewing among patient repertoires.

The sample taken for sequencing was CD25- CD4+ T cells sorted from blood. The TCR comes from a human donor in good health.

This CDR3 reads CASSYSTWGVNTEAFF. CDR3 nucleotides: TGTGCCAGCAGTTACTCGACCTGGGGAGTGAACACTGAAGCTTTCTTT. V is TRBV6-5 and J is TRBJ1-1; D is unresolved. Looked up from germline, CDR1 is MNHEY and CDR2 is SVGAGI. This CDR3 contains 16 residues. V was cut by 0 bases and J by 0 bases, with 11 bases left in between.